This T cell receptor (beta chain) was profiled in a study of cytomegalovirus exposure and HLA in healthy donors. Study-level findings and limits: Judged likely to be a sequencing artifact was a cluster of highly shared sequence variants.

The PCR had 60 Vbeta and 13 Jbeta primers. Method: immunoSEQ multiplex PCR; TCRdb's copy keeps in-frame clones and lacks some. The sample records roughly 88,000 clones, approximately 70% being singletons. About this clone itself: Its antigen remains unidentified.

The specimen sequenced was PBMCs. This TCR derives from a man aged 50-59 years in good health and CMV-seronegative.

The CDR3 DNA reads as TGCGCCAGCAGCTTGGCGGGACTAGCGGGGGGGCTCGCAGATACGCAGTATTTT. This encodes CASSLAGLAGGLADTQYF. The chain couples TRBV5-1 to TRBJ2-3; the match to TRBD2 covers 16 bases. The CDR3 spans 18 residues. Losses at the gene ends were 0 bases for V and 4 bases for J; bases not matched to a gene: 5. CDR1 is SGHRS, CDR2 YFSETQ, per germline. The full variable domain, in which reference TRBV5-1 and TRBJ2-3 provide the parts outside the CDR3, is KAGVTQTPRYLIKTRGQQVTLSCSPISGHRSVSWYQQTPGQGLQFLFEYFSETQRNKGNFPGRFSGRQFSNSRSEMNVSTLELGDSALYLCASSLAGLAGGLADTQYFGPGTRLTVL.